What follows are 13 T cell receptor delta chains derived from one specimen sequenced in a study of gamma-delta chains in newborns, infants, children. TCRdb called clones from the reads again using CATT. The sample lists about 3,500 delta-chain clones, 0.6% to 0.7% occurring once. Specimen: blood. These receptors all stem from a child who was a newborn, infant or young child, either healthy, febrile or measles-vaccinated (not recorded which).

The sample holds a few counts of this clone. This likely came from a read error, as a far larger clone is one base away. The chain combines TRDV2 with TRDJ3, with TRDD3 matching over 8 bases. V lost 1 base to trimming and J lost 2 bases; unmatched junction nucleotides: 6. CDR3 length: 18 residues. Germline V gene sequence: CDR1 GEAIGNYY, CDR2 EKD. The CDR3 sequence is CACDTGIPSPWDTRQMFF. In nucleotides, the CDR3 is TGTGCCTGTGACACGGGGATACCTAGCCCCTGGGACACCCGACAGATGTTTTTC.

This clone was seen a handful of times. This likely reflects a read error, since a far larger clone is one base away. Other DNA sequences from this sample encode an identical CDR3 as well. The V call is TRDV2, the J call TRDJ3, with D maybe TRDD3 (6 bases). Per the germline V gene, CDR1 is GEAIGNYY and CDR2 is EKD. The CDR3 runs to 16 residues. The CDR3 spells CACDTVDTWDTRQMFF. CDR3 bases: TGTGCCTGTGACACGGTGGATACCTGGGACACCCGGCAGATGTTTTTC.

By sample share, this clone is medium-sized (0.01 to 0.1%). A far larger clone is one nucleotide away, so this likely arose from a read error. Other DNA sequences in the same sample also yield this CDR3. The rearrangement links TRDV2 to TRDJ2; 9 bases line up with TRDD3. CDR3 length: 15 amino acids. The germline CDR1 and CDR2 sequences are GEAIGNYY and EKD. The CDR3 sequence is CACDVLGDLTAQLFF. The CDR3 DNA is TGCGCCTGTGACGTACTGGGGGATTTGACAGCACAACTCTTCTTT.

This clone has just a few counts. TCRdb shows a much larger clone's protein in place of this DNA's translation, and the two differ at residue 3, likely through a read error; the protein shown is translated from the DNA. The gene calls are TRDV2 and TRDJ2; TRDD3 matches 9 bases. The CDR3 runs 14 residues. Germline CDR1 reads GEAIGNYY; CDR2 reads EKD. CDR3 nucleotides: TGTGCCCGTGACACTGGGGGATTGACAGCACAACTCTTCTTT. It translates to CARDTGGLTAQLFF.

In the case of this clone: A read error is the likely source, as a far larger clone sits one nucleotide away. Other DNA sequences in the sample encode the same CDR3. The chain uses TRDV2 and TRDJ3; the match to TRDD3 covers 11 bases. Per germline, CDR1 GEAIGNYY and CDR2 EKD. The CDR3 contains 18 residues. CDR3 in amino acids: CACDTAGGYSWDTRQMFF. CDR3 sequence (DNA): TGTGCCTGTGACACCGCTGGGGGATACTCCTGGGACACCCGACAGATGTTCTTC.

To note about this clone: The protein TCRdb gives is from a much larger clone and does not agree with this DNA's translation at residue 9, likely a read error; the protein shown here comes from the DNA. The rearrangement joins TRDV2 to TRDJ3; D perhaps matches TRDD3 (6 bases). Trimming took off 0 bases at V and 0 bases at J, with 11 bases between the two ends. CDR1 and CDR2 from the germline V gene are GEAIGNYY and EKD. This CDR3 is 18 amino acids long. The CDR3 spells CACDTVWGGSWDTRQMFF. The CDR3 nucleotides read TGTGCCTGTGACACCGTTTGGGGGGGCTCCTGGGACACCCGACAGATGTTTTTC.

This clone was recorded a few times. TCRdb's entry gives the protein of a much larger clone, which mismatches this DNA's translation at residue 11, likely from a read error; the protein reported here is translated from the DNA. The J gene is TRDJ1, the V gene TRDV1; D may be TRDD3 (6 bases). The germline gives CDR1 TSWWSYY, CDR2 QGS. The CDR3 has 13 amino acids. CDR3 DNA sequence: TGTGCTCTTGGGGAACGGGGGGACTATAAACCCATCTTT. Translated, it gives CALGERGDYKPIF.

In its sample, this clone ranks as medium-sized. In the same sample, other DNA sequences code for this CDR3. This chain joins TRDV2 and TRDJ3, with 7 bases aligning to TRDD3. CDR1 GEAIGNYY and CDR2 EKD come from the germline V gene. The CDR3 extends over 19 amino acids. The J segment lost 0 bases and the V segment lost 0 bases, leaving 7 bases of the junction unmatched. The CDR3 DNA is TGTGCCTGTGACACCGGGGGATTCCTCAGCTCCTGGGACACCCGACAGATGTTTTTC. Its translation is CACDTGGFLSSWDTRQMFF.

With regard to this clone: TCRdb's protein, taken from a much larger clone, differs from this DNA's translation at residue 6, likely owing to a read error; the protein displayed comes from the DNA. The chain is built from TRDV2 and TRDJ1; a weak D match, TRDD3 (5 bases). V lost 0 bases to trimming and J lost 1 base, with 11 bases between them. Germline lookup yields CDR1 GEAIGNYY and CDR2 EKD. This CDR3 is built from 15 residues. CDR3 bases: TGTGCCTGTGACACCCGGGGGTCCCCCACCGATAAACTCATCTTT. This gives the protein CACDTRGSPTDKLIF.

Concerning this clone: The TCRdb protein, from a much larger clone, departs from this DNA's translation at residue 3, likely by read error; the protein shown derives from the DNA. The chain carries TRDV2 and TRDJ1; 13 bases match TRDD3. CDR1 is GEAIGNYY, CDR2 EKD, per germline. The CDR3 has 14 residues. The CDR3 DNA sequence: TGTGCCCGTGACGACTGGGGGATACGCGATAAACTCATCTTT. This gives the protein CARDDWGIRDKLIF.

A word on this clone: This DNA's translation and the protein TCRdb lists, from a much larger clone, do not match at residue 10, likely due to a read error; the protein shown is translated from the DNA. The rearrangement links TRDV2 to TRDJ2; TRDD3 aligns across 7 bases. The ends lost 0 bases at V and 1 base at J; junction bases unmatched: 13. The length of the CDR3 is 19 residues. In germline, CDR1 is GEAIGNYY, CDR2 EKD. The CDR3 coding sequence is TGTGCCTGTGACACCGCGGGGACTGGGGCCTATATTTTGACAGCACAACTCTTCTTT. Protein sequence: CACDTAGTGAYILTAQLFF.

This clone turned up a few times. This sequence is one base from a far larger clone and is likely a read error. Different DNA sequences within this sample yield the same CDR3. The chain couples TRDV2 to TRDJ3; 8 bases match TRDD3. This CDR3 comprises 21 residues. Germline loops: CDR1 GEAIGNYY, CDR2 EKD. The CDR3: CACDTMSEGYASSWDTRQMFF. In DNA form, the CDR3 reads TGCGCCTGTGACACCATGTCGGAGGGATACGCTAGCTCCTGGGACACCCGACAGATGTTTTTC.

Worth noting for this clone: One junction end does not reproduce the germline sequence, and a read error may be involved. In the same sample, other DNA sequences code for this CDR3. This chain uses TRAV29/DV5 with TRDJ3, with D perhaps TRDD3 (5 bases). The CDR3 is made up of 14 amino acids. Germline CDR1 NSMFDY, CDR2 ISSIKDK. The CDR3 DNA reads as TGTGCGGCAAGATTTACCTGGGACACTCGACAGATGTTTTTC. Encoded protein: CAARFTWDTRQMFF.